What follows are 26 T cell receptor beta chains derived from one specimen sequenced in a study of cytomegalovirus exposure and HLA in healthy donors (dated by TCRdb to the late 2010s). Libraries were built with the immunoSEQ multiplex PCR assay. For the multiplex PCR, a mixture combining 60 forward primers for TCR Vbeta segments and 13 reverse primers for TCR Jbeta segments was used. Imported from immuneACCESS, the table was reduced by TCRdb to in-frame sequences with V and J called. These copies leave out some clones; in studies compared against another copy, an unresolved V gene accounts for under half, and the cause of the remainder is not known. The sample contains around 110,000 clones, roughly 80% of them found a single time. Around a fifth of the sample belongs to the ten largest clones. Sample: PBMCs. These receptors were taken from a man aged 30 to 39 in good health and CMV-seropositive.

In DNA, the CDR3 is TGTGCCAGTAGGAGGGACAGAAAGAGCTCTGGAAACACCATATATTTT. It encodes CASRRDRKSSGNTIYF. V is TRBV19 and J is TRBJ1-3; TRBD1 matches 7 bases. The V gene's germline CDR1 is LNHDA and CDR2 SQIVND (reference sequence). CDR3 length: 16 amino acids. Trimming at V came to 6 bases and at J to 0 bases, leaving 8 bases not matched to a gene.

This clone was picked up one time. The chain carries TRBV7-2 and TRBJ2-1; 10 positions agree with TRBD2. CDR3 length equals 15 residues. The germline V gene has CDR1 SGHTA and CDR2 FQGNSA. V lost 5 bases to trimming and J lost 3 bases; unmatched junction nucleotides: 4. CDR3: CASSPPSGGYNEQFF. DNA for the CDR3: TGTGCCAGCAGCCCCCCTAGCGGGGGCTACAATGAGCAGTTCTTC.

A word on this clone: Because the CDR3's place on the DNA is in doubt, the DNA is left out and the CDR3 is given as listed by TCRdb. The rearrangement joins TRBV6-1 to TRBJ1-2; the table's TRBD1 call for D was not verified on the DNA. 15 amino acids form the CDR3, both terminal residues included. In germline, CDR1 is MNHNS, CDR2 SASEGT. CDR3 residues: CASSQRQGFGDGYTF.

The V and J genes are TRBV28 and TRBJ1-2, with D possibly TRBD1 on 6 matching bases. Germline V CDR1 and CDR2: MDHEN, SYDVKM. The V and J ends lost 6 bases and 6 bases respectively, with 17 bases between them. There are 14 residues in the CDR3. The CDR3 DNA sequence: TGTGCCAGCAGAAATACAGGGAATTTGAATGGCTACACCTTC. Protein product: CASRNTGNLNGYTF.

The V gene is TRBV27, the J gene TRBJ2-1; D is undetermined. The ends were cut back, 7 bases at V and 0 bases at J, with 10 bases in the middle. The germline gives CDR1 MNHEY, CDR2 SMNVEV (reference sequence). The CDR3 is 14 amino acids. The CDR3 protein is CASNYASSYNEQFF. The DNA for the CDR3 is TGTGCCAGCAACTACGCGAGCTCCTACAATGAGCAGTTCTTC.

This chain links TRBV7-8 with TRBJ2-3; 13 nucleotides agree with TRBD2. The germline V gene encodes CDR1 SGHVS and CDR2 FQNEAQ. V trimming: 1 base; J trimming: 0 bases; junction bases outside the gene matches: 13. This CDR3 has 21 amino acids. The CDR3 bases are TGTGCCAGCAGCTTAGGAAGGGTTCGAGGGACTAGCGGGGCTAGCACAGATACGCAGTATTTT. Translation: CASSLGRVRGTSGASTDTQYF.

V and J are TRBV11-2 and TRBJ2-3; tentatively, D is TRBD1 (6 bases). V lost 2 bases, J lost 6 bases, and 18 bases lay in between. This CDR3 region has 16 residues. The V gene's germline CDR1 is SGHAT and CDR2 FQNNGV. CDR3 bases: TGTGCCAGCAGCTTAAATGGGGGCCAGAACGCGGATACGCAGTATTTT. It codes for CASSLNGGQNADTQYF. The complete variable domain, with remaining parts taken from reference TRBV11-2 and TRBJ2-3, reads EAGVAQSPRYKIIEKRQSVAFWCNPISGHATLYWYQQILGQGPKLLIQFQNNGVVDDSQLPKDRFSAERLKGVDSTLKIQPAKLEDSAVYLCASSLNGGQNADTQYFGPGTRLTVL.

For this clone: At one end the junction does not follow the germline gene, possibly because of a read error. The gene calls are TRBV9 and TRBJ1-2, with 12 bases matching TRBD1. This CDR3 comprises 16 residues. Germline V gene sequence: CDR1 SGDLS, CDR2 YYNGEE. Here the CDR3 reads CASSPRSGTGGPRVSF. The CDR3 nucleotides read TGTGCCAGCAGCCCACGCTCCGGGACAGGGGGCCCTCGGGTTTCCTTC.

The sample holds a few counts of this clone. The chain recombines TRBV7-9 with TRBJ2-2, with TRBD1 matching 9 bases. There are 15 residues in the CDR3. Germline V gene lookup returns CDR1 SEHNR and CDR2 FQNEAQ (reference sequence). The V gene end was trimmed by 5 bases and the J gene end by 4 bases; junction bases not matched to a gene: 5. CDR3 sequence (DNA): TGTGCCAGCAGCCGGGACAGGGTGACCACCGGGGAGCTGTTTTTT. It encodes CASSRDRVTTGELFF.

This clone was detected once. This rearrangement joins TRBV27 to TRBJ1-2; TRBD1 might be the D (5 bases). Per the germline V gene, CDR1 is MNHEY and CDR2 is SMNVEV (reference sequence). The CDR3 runs 16 residues. V was pared by 5 bases and J by 1 base, with 17 bases between. CDR3 sequence: CASSQGVRGDNYGYTF. In nucleotides, the CDR3 is TGTGCCAGCAGTCAAGGGGTTCGGGGGGATAACTATGGCTACACCTTC.

V and J are TRBV6-6 and TRBJ2-3, with TRBD1 matching 9 bases. Germline assignment: CDR1 MNHNY and CDR2 SVGAGI (reference sequence). Unmatched junction bases numbered 10, after V lost 5 bases and J lost 4 bases. The length of the CDR3 is 16 residues. The DNA for the CDR3 is TGTGCCAGCAGTCAACCCGGGACAGGGAATGCAGATACGCAGTATTTT. Encoded protein: CASSQPGTGNADTQYF.

V and J are TRBV7-9 and TRBJ1-2; TRBD1 aligns across 10 bases. This CDR3 comprises 15 residues. Germline V gene sequence: CDR1 SEHNR, CDR2 FQNEAQ (reference sequence). V lost 1 base, J lost 9 bases, and 8 bases stayed unmatched. CDR3 amino acids: CASSLEGDRGFRYTF. Written as DNA, the CDR3 is TGTGCCAGCAGCTTAGAGGGGGACAGGGGTTTTCGCTACACCTTC.

V is TRBV5-6 and J is TRBJ1-2, with TRBD1 matching 7 bases. The germline V gene has CDR1 SGHDT and CDR2 YYEEEE. With V trimmed by 3 bases and J by 4 bases, 12 bases remained unmatched. The CDR3 is 16 amino acids. As DNA, the CDR3 is TGTGCCAGCAGCTACGGGACAGCTTCTTTTGTCTATGGCTACACCTTC. Amino acids: CASSYGTASFVYGYTF.

This chain connects TRBV7-9 to TRBJ2-2; weak D call: TRBD1 (5 bases). Germline V CDR1 and CDR2: SEHNR, FQNEAQ (reference sequence). The CDR3 spans 14 residues. V dropped 4 bases and J dropped 1 base, with 7 bases sitting between them. CDR3: CASSSTVNTGELFF. CDR3 coding DNA: TGTGCCAGCAGCTCGACAGTGAACACCGGGGAGCTGTTTTTT.

V usage is TRBV28 and J usage is TRBJ1-2; D is ambiguous. Germline loops: CDR1 MDHEN, CDR2 SYDVKM. The germline V and J ends were trimmed by 6 bases and 3 bases, with 17 bases remaining between them. This CDR3 region has 15 residues. The CDR3 DNA sequence: TGTGCCAGCAGATTTCCTGGGAGGGCGGACTATGGCTACACCTTC. Translation gives CASRFPGRADYGYTF.

The CDR3 region has the DNA TGTGCCAGCAGTTTAGGCAGGTCTGGGGAAAAACTGTTTTTT. Its protein product is CASSLGRSGEKLFF. The chain couples TRBV28 to TRBJ1-4, with D unresolved. CDR1 is MDHEN, CDR2 SYDVKM, per germline. Trimming took 2 bases from V and 8 from J, leaving 12 bases between them. The CDR3 spans 14 residues.

V is TRBV5-6 and J is TRBJ2-7; 13 nucleotides line up with TRBD2. Germline loops: CDR1 SGHDT, CDR2 YYEEEE. The CDR3 extends over 16 amino acids. Trimming at V came to 4 bases and at J to 2 bases, leaving 6 bases not matched to a gene. The CDR3 nucleotides read TGTGCCAGCAGCCCGGGGACTAGCGGGGTCACCTACGAGCAGTACTTC. Its protein product is CASSPGTSGVTYEQYF.

The rearrangement joins TRBV5-4 to TRBJ2-3, with D maybe TRBD2 (6 bases). The CDR3 spans 13 residues. Between the trimmed V and J ends, which lost 2 bases and 5 bases, there was a span of 9 bases. Germline V lookup: CDR1 SGHNT, CDR2 YYREEE (reference sequence). The CDR3 reads CASSLGGEDTQYF. In DNA, the CDR3 is TGTGCCAGCAGCTTAGGAGGGGAAGATACGCAGTATTTT.

The chain has TRBV9 and TRBJ2-2; no definite D call. CDR1 is SGDLS and CDR2 is YYNGEE in the germline V gene. The V end lost 4 bases, the J end lost 2 bases, and 12 bases lay between the germline ends. The CDR3 sequence is 15 residues long. DNA of the CDR3: TGTGCCAGCAGCTCCCGACTCGTAAACACCGGGGAGCTGTTTTTT. It translates to CASSSRLVNTGELFF. Full variable domain (rest looked up from reference TRBV9 and TRBJ2-2): DSGVTQTPKHLITATGQRVTLRCSPRSGDLSVYWYQQSLDQGLQFLIQYYNGEERAKGNILERFSAQQFPDLHSELNLSSLELGDSALYFCASSSRLVNTGELFFGEGSRLTVL.

The chain employs TRBV28 and TRBJ1-2; 12 nucleotides align to TRBD1. Germline V gene data show CDR1 as MDHEN and CDR2 as SYDVKM. The CDR3 covers 15 residues. V was pared by 6 bases and J by 5 bases, with 7 bases of the junction left unmatched. The CDR3 DNA reads TGTGCCAGCAGAGGGACAGGGGGCCTTGGATATGGCTACACCTTC. Protein sequence: CASRGTGGLGYGYTF.

This chain joins TRBV28 and TRBJ1-5; possible D gene TRBD1, 6 bases. Deletions cut 6 bases from V and 7 bases from J, with 10 bases between. The germline V gene encodes CDR1 MDHEN and CDR2 SYDVKM. The CDR3 is made up of 12 amino acids. CDR3 in amino acids: CASSTGYQPQHF. Written as DNA, the CDR3 is TGTGCCAGCAGCACAGGGTACCAGCCCCAGCATTTT.

V and J are TRBV7-2 and TRBJ2-3, with TRBD2 matching over 9 bases. With 2 bases clipped from V and 2 bases from J, the junction kept 2 bases outside the gene matches. Germline V lookup: CDR1 SGHTA, CDR2 FQGNSA. The CDR3 is 15 residues long. The CDR3 coding sequence is TGTGCCAGCAGCTTAATAGCGGGGGTCACAGATACGCAGTATTTT. This sequence encodes CASSLIAGVTDTQYF.

This clone was seen just once. The V and J genes are TRBV6-5 and TRBJ2-5; 12 positions match TRBD2. Germline V gene sequence: CDR1 MNHEY, CDR2 SVGAGI. The CDR3 covers 15 residues. V lost 4 bases, J lost 5 bases, and 5 bases stayed unmatched. CDR3 DNA sequence: TGTGCCAGCAGTTTCACTAGCGGGAGGAAGGAGACCCAGTACTTC. Protein: CASSFTSGRKETQYF.

Regarding this clone: The same CDR3 is also encoded by other DNA sequences in this sample. V usage is TRBV6-1 and J usage is TRBJ2-1; 7 bases are a match to TRBD2. CDR3 size: 14 residues. Looked up from germline, CDR1 is MNHNS and CDR2 is SASEGT. V dropped 4 bases and J dropped 3; count of bases not matched to a gene: 3. The CDR3 DNA reads TGTGCCAGCAGTGGGCTAGCGGTCTACAATGAGCAGTTCTTC. Translation: CASSGLAVYNEQFF.

In its sample, this clone was seen a few times. The V gene is TRBV28, the J gene TRBJ1-4; D perhaps matches TRBD1 (6 bases). Looked up from germline, CDR1 is MDHEN and CDR2 is SYDVKM. The CDR3 loop spans 17 amino acids. Trimming stripped 2 bases from V and 3 bases from J, with 16 bases between. CDR3 protein: CASSLRGGLGANEKLFF. In nucleotides, the CDR3 is TGTGCCAGCAGTTTAAGGGGGGGCCTAGGAGCTAATGAAAAACTGTTTTTT.

This clone has more than one count but fewer than ten. The chain combines TRBV15 with TRBJ1-5, with D possibly TRBD1 on 6 matching bases. Germline V gives CDR1 LNHNV, CDR2 YYDKDF (reference sequence). This CDR3 is 15 amino acids long. V shed 5 bases and J shed 4 bases, with 15 bases lying between them. This CDR3 reads CATSVWRGGNQPQHF. In nucleotides, the CDR3 is TGTGCCACCAGCGTCTGGAGGGGGGGGAATCAGCCCCAGCATTTT.